A selection of T cell receptor beta chains follows, all from one sample in a study of shared clonotypes between healthy human individuals. Some clones are missing from TCRdb's copy, which holds only in-frame ones; the method was immunoSEQ multiplex PCR. The profile shows more than 2 million clones, approximately 95% of them singletons. The sequencing sample was made of naive CD8+ T cells sorted from blood. Receptors originate from a man in his late teens or twenties in good health. Each CDR3 is given with its conserved first and last residue. A D gene is named only where the DNA matches it firmly.

NA	TRBV11-2	TRBJ2-6	CASSLTPSGANVLTF
TRBD2	TRBV28	TRBJ2-2	CAGAGLANTGELFF
NA	TRBV4-1	TRBJ2-5	CASSQDLETQYF
NA	TRBV10-1	TRBJ1-1	CASSEGVGTEAFF
NA	TRBV27	TRBJ2-3	CASSLWGASTDTQYF
NA	TRBV11-2	TRBJ2-7	CASSLDAVIYEQYF
TRBD2	TRBV7-7	TRBJ2-1	CASSLASGGGYEQFF
TRBD1	TRBV2	TRBJ1-2	CASSGGQGYGYTF
TRBD2	TRBV9	TRBJ2-5	CASSGLRAAGDRETQYF
NA	TRBV19	TRBJ2-2	CASSMGTAGELFF
NA	TRBV9	TRBJ1-4	CASSVGGDEKLFF
NA	TRBV6-6	TRBJ2-3	CASSSEDTQYF
NA	TRBV27	TRBJ2-7	CASSPIGSYEQYF
TRBD1	TRBV5-4	TRBJ2-1	CASSFTGGHEQFF
NA	TRBV5-4	TRBJ2-5	CASSLNGFSQETQYF